This is a list of T cell receptor beta chains from one sample in a study of cytomegalovirus exposure and HLA in healthy donors. The assay was immunoSEQ multiplex PCR, and TCRdb's table has in-frame clones only and misses some. Among some 170,000 clones listed, 75% to 90% were seen once. Sequencing was done on a sample of PBMCs. These receptors were collected from a girl aged 2 to 9 in good health and CMV-seropositive. Both conserved end residues are part of each CDR3. A D gene is named only where the DNA matches it firmly. Expanded clones get a size class; other rows say once, few or many, or leave the size out.

NA | TRBJ1-1 | TRBV30 | 9 | once | TGTGCCTGGAGGAGGAATGCTTTCTTT | CAWRRNAFF
NA | TRBJ1-4 | TRBV19 | 15 | NA | TGTGCCAGTAGTATAGCCCATAGAGTCACGGAAAAACTGTTTTTT | CASSIAHRVTEKLFF
TRBD2 | TRBJ2-5 | TRBV5-1 | 17 | NA | TGCGCCAGCAGCGACGTCGGGGGGGGCGTGGAGTGGGAGACCCAGTACTTC | CASSDVGGGVEWETQYF
NA | TRBJ1-2 | TRBV28 | 13 | once | TGTGCCAGCAGTTTACCGACAGTCTATGGCTACACCTTC | CASSLPTVYGYTF
NA | TRBJ2-1 | TRBV4-1 | 16 | NA | TGCGCCAGCAGCCAAGAGTACAGGGTGGGTTACAATGAGCAGTTCTTC | CASSQEYRVGYNEQFF
NA | TRBJ2-3 | TRBV19 | 15 | NA | TGTGCCAGTAGTATTAGGGGGTTTGGGACAGATACGCAGTATTTT | CASSIRGFGTDTQYF
TRBD1 | TRBJ1-1 | TRBV28 | 16 | NA | TGTGCCAGCAGTTCCCGACAGGGAATGATGAACACTGAAGCTTTCTTT | CASSSRQGMMNTEAFF
TRBD2 | TRBJ2-5 | TRBV6-1 | 15 | NA | TGTGCCAGCAGTCCGGGACTAGGGTCCCTGGAGACCCAGTACTTC | CASSPGLGSLETQYF
NA | TRBJ1-5 | TRBV19 | 13 | NA | TGTGCCAGTAGTATAGGTGCAGTCCAGCCCCAGCATTTT | CASSIGAVQPQHF
NA | TRBJ2-7 | TRBV28 | 12 | NA | TGTGCCAGCAGTTTGTACTCCTACGAGCAGTACTTC | CASSLYSYEQYF
NA | TRBJ2-6 | TRBV30 | 15 | NA | TGTGCCTGGAGTATGGGAGTGAGGGGGGCCAACGTCCTGACTTTC | CAWSMGVRGANVLTF
NA | TRBJ2-1 | TRBV5-1 | 14 | NA | TGCGCCAGCACCCAGTCTAGCTCCTACAATGAGCAGTTCTTC | CASTQSSSYNEQFF
NA | TRBJ1-3 | TRBV5-1 | 14 | NA | TGCGCCAGCAGCTTGGGGGACACTGGAAACACCATATATTTT | CASSLGDTGNTIYF
TRBD1 | TRBJ2-5 | TRBV28 | 13 | NA | TGTGCCAGCAGAATGGACAGGGAAGAGACCCAGTACTTC | CASRMDREETQYF
NA | TRBJ2-7 | TRBV9 | 15 | NA | TGTGCCAGCAGCGTAGGTCCCCGGAGCTCCTACGAGCAGTACTTC | CASSVGPRSSYEQYF
NA | TRBJ1-2 | TRBV6-1 | 13 | NA | TGTGCCAGCATAGGAGTTGAGGTAGGAGGCTACACCTTC | CASIGVEVGGYTF
TRBD2 | TRBJ2-1 | TRBV30 | 12 | NA | TGCGCCTGGGCCCTAGCGGCTCATGAGCAGTTCTTC | CAWALAAHEQFF
NA | TRBJ2-5 | TRBV11-3 | 14 | NA | TGTGCCAGCAGCTTAGGGTTGGCCCAAGAGACCCAGTACTTC | CASSLGLAQETQYF
TRBD2 | TRBJ2-4 | TRBV2 | 13 | NA | TGTGCCAGCGTCGGGAGGGGGGGCAACATTCAGTACTTC | CASVGRGGNIQYF
NA | TRBJ2-7 | TRBV4-1 | 17 | once | TGCGCCAGCAGCCAAGTCGGGGGTCTAGCTGACCCCTACGAGCAGTACTTC | CASSQVGGLADPYEQYF
NA | TRBJ1-4 | TRBV2 | 12 | once | TGTGCCAGCAGGGCCACGATCGGAGGACTGTTTTTT | CASRATIGGLFF
NA | TRBJ2-1 | TRBV30 | 13 | few | TGTGCCTGGAGGGCGGATCACGGGAATGAGCAGTTCTTC | CAWRADHGNEQFF
NA | TRBJ1-5 | TRBV28 | 15 | NA | TGTGCCAGCAGTTTAGGAGGACAGAGAGATCAGCCCCAGCATTTT | CASSLGGQRDQPQHF
NA | TRBJ1-2 | TRBV2 | 14 | NA | TGTGCCAGCAGTGACGAGACAGGAGGATGGGGCTACACCTTC | CASSDETGGWGYTF
TRBD2 | TRBJ2-7 | TRBV11-3 | 15 | NA | TGTGCCAGCAGCTTAGCTAGCGGGATTTTTTACGAGCAGTACTTC | CASSLASGIFYEQYF
NA | TRBJ1-2 | TRBV11-2 | 12 | once | TGTGCCAGCAGGAGACAGGACTATGGCTACACCTTC | CASRRQDYGYTF
TRBD1 | TRBJ1-1 | TRBV29-1 | 14 | NA | TGCAGCGTATTGTACAGGGGGTTAAACACTGAAGCTTTCTTT | CSVLYRGLNTEAFF
TRBD2 | TRBJ2-2 | TRBV15 | 16 | NA | TGTGCCACCAGCATACGAGGACTAGAGGGTTCCGGGGAGCTGTTTTTT | CATSIRGLEGSGELFF
NA | TRBJ1-5 | TRBV29-1 | 15 | NA | TGCAGCGTTGAATTGCCGGGAGGAAGCAATCAGCCCCAGCATTTT | CSVELPGGSNQPQHF
TRBD2 | TRBJ2-7 | TRBV4-1 | 15 | NA | TGCGCCAGCAGCCGAGCTAGCGGGAGCTCCTACGAGCAGTACTTC | CASSRASGSSYEQYF
NA | TRBJ2-4 | TRBV19 | 14 | NA | TGTGCCAGTACCCTCTTAGGGGGACAAAACATTCAGTACTTC | CASTLLGGQNIQYF
TRBD1 | TRBJ1-5 | TRBV2 | 16 | NA | TGTGCCAGCAGTGACGCAACCGGACAGGTAAGGCAGCCCCAGCATTTT | CASSDATGQVRQPQHF
NA | TRBJ2-2 | TRBV19 | 15 | NA | TGTGCCAGTAGTATAGCCAGGGCGGCCACCGGGGAGCTGTTTTTT | CASSIARAATGELFF
NA | TRBJ2-1 | TRBV4-1 | 17 | once | TGCGCCAGCAGCCAAGTAAGGGCCGGCGGGATTAAGAATGAGCAGTTCTTC | CASSQVRAGGIKNEQFF
TRBD2 | TRBJ2-2 | TRBV30 | 16 | few | TGTGCCTGGAGTGTTATGGGGCGGGAGAATATCGGGGAGCTGTTTTTT | CAWSVMGRENIGELFF
TRBD1 | TRBJ1-1 | TRBV25-1 | 12 | NA | TGTGCCAGCAGCGGACAGGTCACTGAAGCTTTCTTT | CASSGQVTEAFF
NA | TRBJ1-5 | TRBV7-9 | 14 | few | TGTGCCAGCAGCTCCCAGGGTAATGGTCAGCCCCAGCATTTT | CASSSQGNGQPQHF
NA | TRBJ1-3 | TRBV7-3 | 14 | NA | TGTGCCAGCAGCTTAGCGGGGTCTGGAAACACCATATATTTT | CASSLAGSGNTIYF
NA | TRBJ1-1 | TRBV11-2 | 17 | NA | TGTGCCAGCAGCTTACGCGTCTGGGGGGAAAACAACACTGAAGCTTTCTTT | CASSLRVWGENNTEAFF
TRBD1 | TRBJ2-1 | TRBV7-3 | 15 | NA | TGTGCCAGCAGCTTTCAGGGGGCGCGTTACAATGAGCAGTTCTTC | CASSFQGARYNEQFF
NA | TRBJ2-1 | TRBV4-1 | 14 | NA | TGCGCCAGCAGCTACCCAGGGCTTAACAATGAGCAGTTCTTC | CASSYPGLNNEQFF
NA | TRBJ2-5 | TRBV7-6 | 15 | NA | TGTGCCAGCAGCTTAGCGACGGCTAGAAGACAGACCCAGTACTTC | CASSLATARRQTQYF
TRBD1 | TRBJ1-2 | TRBV11-1 | 13 | NA | TGTGCCAGCAGCCGAGGGACAGGGGATGGCTACACCTTC | CASSRGTGDGYTF
NA | TRBJ2-7 | TRBV27 | 16 | NA | TGTGCCAGCAGTAGTCGATTTACCGGGGGATCCTACGAGCAGTACTTC | CASSSRFTGGSYEQYF
NA | TRBJ1-1 | TRBV6-1 | 13 | NA | TGTGCCAGCAGTGAGCGGGGAAGTCGGGGGAGCTACTTT | CASSERGSRGSYF